Sequencing of this TCR beta chain was carried out in a study of shared clonotypes between healthy human individuals. The table came from immunoSEQ multiplex PCR; TCRdb's copy has only in-frame clones and leaves some out. The table shows approximately 2.3 million clones, with more than 85% occurring only once. CDR1 and CDR2 (germline): SGDLS, YYNGEE. V dropped 4 bases and J dropped 2; count of bases not matched to a gene: 9. CDR3 length: 16 amino acids. Input material: naive CD4+ T cells from PBMCs. Subset: CD45RA+ positively selected. V and J are TRBV9 and TRBJ1-5; 7 bases fit TRBD1. The clonotype was recovered from a young man in good health. Some clones in this sample may be carry-over from other donors' samples. The CDR3 protein is CASSPTGTVGNQPQHF. CDR3 in DNA: TGTGCCAGCAGCCCTACCGGGACAGTAGGCAATCAGCCCCAGCATTTT.